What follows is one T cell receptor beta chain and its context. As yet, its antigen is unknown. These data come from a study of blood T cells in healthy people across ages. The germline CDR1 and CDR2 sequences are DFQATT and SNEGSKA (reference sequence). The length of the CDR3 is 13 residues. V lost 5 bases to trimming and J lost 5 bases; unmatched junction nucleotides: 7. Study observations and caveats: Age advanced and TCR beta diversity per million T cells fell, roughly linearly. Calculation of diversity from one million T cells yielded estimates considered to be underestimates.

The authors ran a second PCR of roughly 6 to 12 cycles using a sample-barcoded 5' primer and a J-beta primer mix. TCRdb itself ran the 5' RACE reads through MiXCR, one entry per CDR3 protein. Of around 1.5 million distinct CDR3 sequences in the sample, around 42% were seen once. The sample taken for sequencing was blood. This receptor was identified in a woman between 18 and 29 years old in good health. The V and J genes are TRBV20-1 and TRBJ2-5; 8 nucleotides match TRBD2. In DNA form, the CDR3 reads TGCAGTGCTCCTCTAGCGGGCACCGAGACCCAGTACTTC. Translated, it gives CSAPLAGTETQYF.